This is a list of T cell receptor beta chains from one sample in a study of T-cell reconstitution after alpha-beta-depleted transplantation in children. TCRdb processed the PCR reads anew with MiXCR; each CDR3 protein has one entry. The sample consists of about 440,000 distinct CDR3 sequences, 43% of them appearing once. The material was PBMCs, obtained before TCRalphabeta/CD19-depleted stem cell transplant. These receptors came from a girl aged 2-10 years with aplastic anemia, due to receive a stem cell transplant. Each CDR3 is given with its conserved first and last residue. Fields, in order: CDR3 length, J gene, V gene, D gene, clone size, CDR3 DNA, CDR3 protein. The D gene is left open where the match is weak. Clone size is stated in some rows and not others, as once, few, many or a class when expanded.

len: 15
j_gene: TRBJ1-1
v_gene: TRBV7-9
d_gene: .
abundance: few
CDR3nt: TGTGCCAGCAGCTTAGCGCGTAACATGAACACTGAAGCTTTCTTT
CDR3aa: CASSLARNMNTEAFF

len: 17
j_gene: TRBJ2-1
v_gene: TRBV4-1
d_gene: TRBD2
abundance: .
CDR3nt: TGCGCCAGCAGCCAAGATCCTAGCGGGAGGTTCTACAAAGAGCGGTTCTTC
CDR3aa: CASSQDPSGRFYKERFF

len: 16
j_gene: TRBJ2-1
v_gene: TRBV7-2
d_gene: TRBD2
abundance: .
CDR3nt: TGTGCCAGCAACAAACGAGCGGGAGGGTCCTACAATGAGCAGTTCTTC
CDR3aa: CASNKRAGGSYNEQFF

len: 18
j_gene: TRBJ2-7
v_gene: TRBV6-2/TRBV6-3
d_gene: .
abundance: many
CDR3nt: TGTGCCAGCAGTTACTCTCCCCTAGGGTGGGGTAGAGACTACGAGCAGTACTTC
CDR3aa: CASSYSPLGWGRDYEQYF

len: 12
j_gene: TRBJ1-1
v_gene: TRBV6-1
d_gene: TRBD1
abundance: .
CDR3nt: TGTGCTACCAAGACAGGGGACACTGAAGCTTTCTTT
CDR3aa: CATKTGDTEAFF

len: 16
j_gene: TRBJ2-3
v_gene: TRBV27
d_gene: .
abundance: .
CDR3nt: TGTGCCAGCAGTTCCTTCATCACAGGAGGGACAGATACGCAGTATTTT
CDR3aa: CASSSFITGGTDTQYF

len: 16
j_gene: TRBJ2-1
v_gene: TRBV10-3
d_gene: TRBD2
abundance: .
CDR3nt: TGTGCCATCAGTGTTAGCGGGGCTAGCTCCTACAATGAGCAGTTCTTC
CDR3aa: CAISVSGASSYNEQFF

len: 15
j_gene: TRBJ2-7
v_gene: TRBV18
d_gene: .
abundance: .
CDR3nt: TGTGCCAGCTCACCCGGGTTAGCGGTATCCTACGAGCAGTACTTC
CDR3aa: CASSPGLAVSYEQYF

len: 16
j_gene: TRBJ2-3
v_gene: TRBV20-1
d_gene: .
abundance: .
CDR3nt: TGCAGTGCTAGACAACGGGGGAGTCCTAGCACAGATACGCAGTATTTT
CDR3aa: CSARQRGSPSTDTQYF

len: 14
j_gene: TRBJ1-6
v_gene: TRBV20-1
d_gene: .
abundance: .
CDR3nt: TGCAGTGCTAGAGATCTTAACGTTAATTCACCCCTCCACTTT
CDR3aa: CSARDLNVNSPLHF

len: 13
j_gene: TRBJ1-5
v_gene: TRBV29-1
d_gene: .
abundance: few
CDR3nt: TGCAGCGTTGAATCGGGGCCCAATCAGCCCCAGCATTTT
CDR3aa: CSVESGPNQPQHF

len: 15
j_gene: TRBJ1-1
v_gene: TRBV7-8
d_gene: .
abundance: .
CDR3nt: TGTGCCAGCAGCTTACCCGCAGGGAGGAAGACTGAAGCTTTCTTT
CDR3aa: CASSLPAGRKTEAFF

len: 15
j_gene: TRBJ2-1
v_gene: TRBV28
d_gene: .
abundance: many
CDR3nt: TGTGCCAGCAGTTCCGGTCCCAGCTCCTACAATGAGCAGTTCTTC
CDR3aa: CASSSGPSSYNEQFF

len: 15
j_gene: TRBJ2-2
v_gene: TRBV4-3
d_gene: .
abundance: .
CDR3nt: TGCGCCAGCAGCCACGTTACTAGAGGCGATGGAGAGCTGTTTTTT
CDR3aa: CASSHVTRGDGELFF

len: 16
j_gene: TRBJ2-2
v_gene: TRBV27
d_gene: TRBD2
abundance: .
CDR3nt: TGTGCCAGCAAAGGACTAGCGGGACCGAACACCGGGGAGCTGTTTTTT
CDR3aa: CASKGLAGPNTGELFF

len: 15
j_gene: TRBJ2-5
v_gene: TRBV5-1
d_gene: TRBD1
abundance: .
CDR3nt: TGCGCCAGCAGCTATGGGACAGGACGCGGGGAGACCCAGTACTTC
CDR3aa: CASSYGTGRGETQYF

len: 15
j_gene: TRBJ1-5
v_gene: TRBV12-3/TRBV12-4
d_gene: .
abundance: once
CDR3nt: TGTGCCAGCAGTTTACAGGGTCAGATCAATCAGCCCCAGCATTTT
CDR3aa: CASSLQGQINQPQHF

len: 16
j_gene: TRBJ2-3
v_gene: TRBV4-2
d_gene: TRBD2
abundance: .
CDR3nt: TGTGCCAGCAGCCAAGACACTGCGGGGGTAACGGATACGCAGTATTTT
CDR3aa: CASSQDTAGVTDTQYF

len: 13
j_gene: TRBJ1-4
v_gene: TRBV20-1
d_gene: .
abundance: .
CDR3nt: TGCAGTGCCCCCGGGACGGCTAATGAAAAACTGTTTTTT
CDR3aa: CSAPGTANEKLFF

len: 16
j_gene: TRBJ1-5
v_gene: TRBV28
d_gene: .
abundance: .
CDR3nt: TGTGCCAGCAGTCCTATTCGAGACCAGTTATTTCGGCCCCAGCATTTT
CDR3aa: CASSPIRDQLFRPQHF

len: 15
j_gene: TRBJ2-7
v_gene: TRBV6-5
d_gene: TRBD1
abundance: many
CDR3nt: TGTGCCAGCAGTTACACCGGGACAGGGGCCTACGAGCAGTACTTC
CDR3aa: CASSYTGTGAYEQYF

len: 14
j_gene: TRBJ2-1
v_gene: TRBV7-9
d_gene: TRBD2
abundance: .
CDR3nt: TGTGCCACCAGCCGGACTAGCGGGAAGATTGAGCAGTTCTTC
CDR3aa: CATSRTSGKIEQFF

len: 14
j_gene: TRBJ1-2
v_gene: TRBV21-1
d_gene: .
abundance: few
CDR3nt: TGTGCCAGCAGCAAAGATCCGGGATCCTATGGCTACACCTTC
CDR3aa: CASSKDPGSYGYTF

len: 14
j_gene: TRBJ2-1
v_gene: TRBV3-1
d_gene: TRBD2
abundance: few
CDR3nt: TGTGCCAGCAGTCCCGGGACTAGATACAATGAGCAGTTCTTC
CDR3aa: CASSPGTRYNEQFF

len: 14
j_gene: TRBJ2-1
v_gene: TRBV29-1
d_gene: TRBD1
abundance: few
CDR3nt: TGCAGCGTGGGGGGACAGGGGATGTACAATGAGCAGTTCTTC
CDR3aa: CSVGGQGMYNEQFF

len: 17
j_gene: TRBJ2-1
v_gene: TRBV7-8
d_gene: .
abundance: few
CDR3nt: TGTGCCAGCAGCTTAAGTTGGCCCATGCGCCCCCGAAATGAGCAGTTCTTC
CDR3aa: CASSLSWPMRPRNEQFF

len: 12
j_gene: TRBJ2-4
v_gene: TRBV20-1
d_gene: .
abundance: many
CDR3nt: TGCAGTGCTAGAGAACTAAGGGACATTCAGTACTTC
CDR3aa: CSARELRDIQYF

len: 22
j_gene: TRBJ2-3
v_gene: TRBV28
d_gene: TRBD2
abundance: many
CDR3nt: TGTGCCAGCAGTTTAATGGGTCCGGGACTAGCGGGAAACTGGGGTACGATAGATACGCAGTATTTT
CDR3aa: CASSLMGPGLAGNWGTIDTQYF

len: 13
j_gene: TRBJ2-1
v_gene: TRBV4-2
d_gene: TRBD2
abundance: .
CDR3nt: TGTGCCAGCAGTCGGACTAGCGGTCTCGAGCGGTTCTTC
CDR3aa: CASSRTSGLERFF

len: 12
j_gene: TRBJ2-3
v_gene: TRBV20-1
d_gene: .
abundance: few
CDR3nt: TGCAGTGCTAGAGATGGCCAGGATACGCAGTATTTT
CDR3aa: CSARDGQDTQYF

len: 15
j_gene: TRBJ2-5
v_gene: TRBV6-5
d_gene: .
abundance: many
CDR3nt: TGTGCCAGCAGTTACTCGAGGCCGGGAGCAGAGACCCAGTACTTC
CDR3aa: CASSYSRPGAETQYF

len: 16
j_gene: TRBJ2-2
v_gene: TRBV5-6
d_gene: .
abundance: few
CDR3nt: TGTGCCAGCAGCTTGGTCCAGCGCGTTAACACCGGGGAGCTGTTTTTT
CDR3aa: CASSLVQRVNTGELFF

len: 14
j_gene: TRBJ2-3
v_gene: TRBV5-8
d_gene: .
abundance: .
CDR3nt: TGTGCCAGCAGCTCGGGACGGTTTACAGATACGCAGTATTTT
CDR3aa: CASSSGRFTDTQYF

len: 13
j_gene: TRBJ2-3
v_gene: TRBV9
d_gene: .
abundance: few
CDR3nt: TGTGCCAGCAGCGTCTATTTTGCAGATACGCAGTATTTT
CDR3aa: CASSVYFADTQYF

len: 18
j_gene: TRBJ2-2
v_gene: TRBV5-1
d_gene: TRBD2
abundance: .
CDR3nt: TGCGCCAGCAGCACTAAACCTAACGCGGGAGTGGCTACCGGGGAGCTGTTTTTT
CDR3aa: CASSTKPNAGVATGELFF

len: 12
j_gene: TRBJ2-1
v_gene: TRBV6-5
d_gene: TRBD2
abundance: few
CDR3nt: TGTGCCAGCAGTCCTAGCGGGGTTGGGCAGTTCTTC
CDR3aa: CASSPSGVGQFF

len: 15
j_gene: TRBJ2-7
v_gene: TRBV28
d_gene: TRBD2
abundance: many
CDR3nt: TGTGCCAGCAGACCCACCCTCGGGGGGAGTAACGAGCAGTACTTC
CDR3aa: CASRPTLGGSNEQYF

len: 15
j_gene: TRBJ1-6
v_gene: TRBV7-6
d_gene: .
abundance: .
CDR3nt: TGTGCCAGCAGCTTGGGTCCGCGGCAAGGTTCACCCCTCCACTTT
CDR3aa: CASSLGPRQGSPLHF

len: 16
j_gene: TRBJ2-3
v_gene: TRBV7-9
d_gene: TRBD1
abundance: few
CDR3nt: TGTGCCAGCAGCCTCAGGCCCGGGACAGTCACAGATACGCAGTATTTT
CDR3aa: CASSLRPGTVTDTQYF

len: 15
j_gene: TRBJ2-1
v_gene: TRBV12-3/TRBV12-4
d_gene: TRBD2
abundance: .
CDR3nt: TGTGCCAGCAGTTTAGGGACTAGCGCTAGCAATGAGCAGTTCTTC
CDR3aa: CASSLGTSASNEQFF

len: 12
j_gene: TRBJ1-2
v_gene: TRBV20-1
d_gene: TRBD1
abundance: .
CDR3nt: TGCAGTGCTTCCGGGACAGGGTATGGCGACACCTTC
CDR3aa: CSASGTGYGDTF